This record covers a single TCR beta chain. Its antigen remains unknown. Generated by immunoSEQ multiplex PCR, the TCRdb table keeps only in-frame clones and is missing some. Among some 100,000 clones listed, about 79% were seen once. This specimen comes from a study of radiation and T cells in renal cell carcinoma. Documented time point: blood 4 weeks post-SBRT, at nephrectomy. Indicated treatment: 15 Gy SBRT to primary tumor, nephrectomy 4 weeks later. Nephrectomy followed 15 Gy stereotactic body radiation by 4 weeks. CDR1 and CDR2 (germline): LNHDA, SQIVND (reference sequence). This CDR3 has 18 residues. Trimming removed 2 bases from V and 5 bases from J, with 24 bases in between. General study points: From baseline, blood top tumor clonotypes peaked at 2 weeks post-radiation.

This material consisted of blood, taken from a patient whose treatment included radiotherapy and nephrectomy. The chain links TRBV19 to TRBJ1-2; D unresolved. The origin of this receptor is a man between 60 and 75 years old with renal cell carcinoma. CDR3 region: CASSIRVRGMPSYYGYTF. CDR3 sequence (DNA): TGTGCCAGTAGTATAAGGGTCCGCGGCATGCCCTCTTATTATGGCTACACCTTC.